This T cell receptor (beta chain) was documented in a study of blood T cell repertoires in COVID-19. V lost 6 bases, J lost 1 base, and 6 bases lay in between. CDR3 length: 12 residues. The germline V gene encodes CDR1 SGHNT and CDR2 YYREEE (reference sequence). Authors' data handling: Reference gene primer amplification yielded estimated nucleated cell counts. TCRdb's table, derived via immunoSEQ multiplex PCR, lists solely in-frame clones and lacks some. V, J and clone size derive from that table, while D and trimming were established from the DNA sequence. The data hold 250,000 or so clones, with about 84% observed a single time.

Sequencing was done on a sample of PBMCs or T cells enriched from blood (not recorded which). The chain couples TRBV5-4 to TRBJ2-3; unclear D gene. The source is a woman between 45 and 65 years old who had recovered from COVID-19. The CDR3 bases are TGTGCCAGCATGGCGGGCACAGATACGCAGTATTTT. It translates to CASMAGTDTQYF.